The rows below give T cell receptor beta chains drawn from one sample of a study of T cell responses to AZD1222 COVID-19 vaccine. TCRdb's table, derived via immunoSEQ multiplex PCR, lists solely in-frame clones and lacks some. Of approximately 150,000 clones in the sample, more than 85% are singletons; the top ten hold under 2.5%. Sequenced material: peripheral blood, taken on day 0 of AZD1222 vaccination. The receptors originated from an adult in good health. Each CDR3 is given with its conserved first and last residue. A D gene is named only where the DNA matches it firmly. Only part of the rows carry a size: once, few, many, or a class if the clone is expanded.

d_call,cdr3_length,clone_size,j_call,v_call,cdr3_nt,cdr3_aa
.,13,.,TRBJ1-2,TRBV28,TGTGCCAGCAGTTTATGGCCAGATTATGGCTACACCTTC,CASSLWPDYGYTF
TRBD1,15,few,TRBJ1-5,TRBV7-9,TGTGCCAGCAGCCAGGACAGGGTTAGCAATCAGCCCCAGCATTTT,CASSQDRVSNQPQHF
.,15,.,TRBJ1-2,TRBV6-6,TGTGCCAGCAGTCCCCCGGGGGCGCGTTCGTATGGCTACACCTTC,CASSPPGARSYGYTF
TRBD1,13,.,TRBJ2-7,TRBV19,TGTGCCAGCTCGGGACAGGGGGGCTACGAGCAGTACTTC,CASSGQGGYEQYF
.,13,.,TRBJ1-6,TRBV9,TGTGCCAGTCGTGGACAAAATAATTCACCCCTCCACTTT,CASRGQNNSPLHF
TRBD1,15,.,TRBJ2-5,TRBV11-2,TGTGCCAGCAGGTTATTACAGGGGCTTGGGGAGACCCAGTACTTC,CASRLLQGLGETQYF
.,15,.,TRBJ1-5,TRBV7-2,TGTGCCAGCAGCTTAGTCGGGATAGTAGGCCAGCCCCAGCATTTT,CASSLVGIVGQPQHF
TRBD2,18,few,TRBJ2-3,TRBV3-1/TRBV3-2,TGTGCCAGCAGCCAAGGCCACAGCGCGGGGGGCTTCGCAGATACGCAGTATTTT,CASSQGHSAGGFADTQYF
.,14,few,TRBJ2-2,TRBV6-6,TGTGCCAGCAGTTGGTCCCAGGACACCGGGGAGCTGTTTTTT,CASSWSQDTGELFF
.,18,once,TRBJ1-4,TRBV4-3,TGCGCCAGCAGCCATAGGACAGAAATAATTGCAACTAATGAAAAACTGTTTTTT,CASSHRTEIIATNEKLFF
.,16,.,TRBJ2-1,TRBV7-2,TGTGCCAGCAGCTTAGCGCTTAGCCAGCTCTACAATGAGCAGTTCTTC,CASSLALSQLYNEQFF
.,16,.,TRBJ1-6,TRBV5-5,TGTGCCAGCAGCTTGGTACCTGGGGTGGGTAATTCACCCCTCCACTTT,CASSLVPGVGNSPLHF
.,11,.,TRBJ2-1,TRBV11-2,TGTGCCAGCAGCTTTCGGGTTGAGCAGTTCTTC,CASSFRVEQFF
TRBD2,13,.,TRBJ2-7,TRBV10-3,TGTGCCATCAGGGGGACTAGCGCGTACGAGCAGTACTTC,CAIRGTSAYEQYF
.,13,.,TRBJ1-2,TRBV12-3/TRBV12-4,TGTGCCAGCAGAAAAAGCAGGTCTGCGGGCTACACCTTC,CASRKSRSAGYTF
TRBD1,16,.,TRBJ2-7,TRBV6-5,TGTGCCAGCAGTTACTCGATATCAGGGGGTAGTTACGAGCAGTACTTC,CASSYSISGGSYEQYF
TRBD1,19,few,TRBJ2-7,TRBV4-1,TGCGCCAGCAGCCAAGGTATTAGACTTCGCAGGGACAGTGCTTACGAGCAGTACTTC,CASSQGIRLRRDSAYEQYF
.,15,.,TRBJ2-1,TRBV18,TGTGCCAGCTCACCGAGGATGGGTAAGTCGGATGAGCAGTTCTTC,CASSPRMGKSDEQFF
.,14,.,TRBJ1-1,TRBV7-8,TGTGCCAGCAGCCTCCGGGAACAGAACACTGAAGCTTTCTTT,CASSLREQNTEAFF
.,15,.,TRBJ2-3,TRBV4-3,TGCGCCAGCAGCCTCGGATCGGGGAGCACAGATACGCAGTATTTT,CASSLGSGSTDTQYF
TRBD1,15,.,TRBJ1-2,TRBV6-5,TGTGCCAGCACCCGAAGGATGGGGGACAGAAATGGCTACACCTTC,CASTRRMGDRNGYTF
TRBD2,15,.,TRBJ2-2,TRBV7-6,TGTGCCAGCAGCCCCTCCCCGGGGGGTACCGGGGAGCTGTTTTTT,CASSPSPGGTGELFF
.,14,.,TRBJ2-7,TRBV4-1,TGCGCCAGCAGCCAAGACACTAGTCCTGACGAGCAGTACTTC,CASSQDTSPDEQYF
TRBD1,16,.,TRBJ2-7,TRBV6-6,TGTGCCAGCAGCGATCCCCATGGACAGGATTCCTACGAGCAGTACTTC,CASSDPHGQDSYEQYF
.,14,.,TRBJ1-1,TRBV5-1,TGCGCCAGCAGCCTGGGACAAGTGAACACTGAAGCTTTCTTT,CASSLGQVNTEAFF
.,14,.,TRBJ2-7,TRBV7-9,TGTGCCAGCAGCCTGCTAGAGGGGTCCTACGAGCAGTACTTC,CASSLLEGSYEQYF